The 9 T cell receptor beta chains below were found in one sample sequenced in a study of blood T cell repertoires in COVID-19. The method was immunoSEQ multiplex PCR; TCRdb's version includes in-frame clones alone and lacks a portion of them. Counted here are 250,000 to 300,000 clones, 65% to 85% occurring once; the ten biggest clones make up about 3%. Sequenced sample: PBMCs or T cells enriched from blood (not recorded which). The origin of the receptors is a man aged 45-65 years who had recovered from COVID-19.

This clone was seen a few times. The chain couples TRBV20-1 to TRBJ1-2, with 9 bases fitting TRBD1. Germline V gives CDR1 DFQATT, CDR2 SNEGSKA (reference sequence). The CDR3 is 18 amino acids. V shed 3 bases and J 5 bases; nucleotides not matched to a gene: 19. CDR3 sequence (DNA): TGCAGTGCTAGTGGGAACTCCGGGACAGGGTATCTACGGTATGGCTACACCTTC. It yields the protein CSASGNSGTGYLRYGYTF.

This clone was observed many times. V and J are TRBV19 and TRBJ1-1; the D gene is possibly TRBD1 (5 bases). This CDR3 comprises 14 residues. The germline V gene has CDR1 LNHDA and CDR2 SQIVND (reference sequence). Trimming took off 5 bases at V and 6 bases at J, with 16 bases between the two ends. CDR3: CASSPEGDYSEAFF. The DNA for the CDR3 is TGTGCCAGTAGTCCCGAAGGGGATTACTCTGAAGCTTTCTTT. The full variable domain, completed using reference TRBV19 and TRBJ1-1, is DGGITQSPKYLFRKEGQNVTLSCEQNLNHDAMYWYRQDPGQGLRLIYYSQIVNDFQKGDIAEGYSVSREKKESFPLTVTSAQKNPTAFYLCASSPEGDYSEAFFGQGTRLTVV.

The CDR3, as DNA: TGTGCCAGCTTCCCCTGGGCACAGGGGTCTCGTCATGGCTACACCTTC. Translation: CASFPWAQGSRHGYTF. The chain couples TRBV27 to TRBJ1-2; TRBD1 matches at 7 bases. The CDR3 has 16 amino acids. Germline trimming cut 8 bases from V and 6 bases from J; bases unmatched to any gene: 18. Germline assignment: CDR1 MNHEY and CDR2 SMNVEV (reference sequence).

This sequence joins TRBV5-1 and TRBJ2-1; the match to TRBD2 covers 7 bases. The V gene's germline CDR1 is SGHRS and CDR2 YFSETQ. The CDR3 totals 15 residues. The ends lost 5 bases at V and 2 bases at J; junction bases unmatched: 7. The CDR3 sequence: CASSRTRGPYNEQFF. The CDR3 bases are TGCGCCAGCAGTCGGACTAGGGGTCCCTACAATGAGCAGTTCTTC.

The chain uses TRBV5-1 and TRBJ2-3; a weak D match, TRBD2 (6 bases). CDR3 length: 15 residues. The V end lost 4 bases, the J end lost 1 base, and 13 bases lay between the germline ends. Germline V lookup: CDR1 SGHRS, CDR2 YFSETQ. The CDR3 DNA reads as TGCGCCAGCAGCGACGGAGGGTCCCGCACAGATACGCAGTATTTT. The encoded protein is CASSDGGSRTDTQYF.

The chain couples TRBV5-5 to TRBJ2-7, with TRBD2 matching 8 bases. This CDR3 is 15 amino acids long. The V gene end was trimmed by 1 base and the J gene end by 2 bases; junction bases not matched to a gene: 5. Per the germline V gene, CDR1 is SGHKS and CDR2 is YYEKEE (reference sequence). CDR3 coding DNA: TGTGCCAGCAGCTTGCGCCTAGCGGGCCCCTACGAGCAGTACTTC. This gives the protein CASSLRLAGPYEQYF.

The rearrangement joins TRBV11-2 to TRBJ1-3, with D perhaps matching TRBD1 (6 bases). The V gene lost 6 bases and the J gene lost 4 bases, with 16 bases spanning the gap. Germline CDR1 is SGHAT and CDR2 is FQNNGV. The CDR3 has 15 amino acids. The CDR3 DNA is TGTGCCAGCAGTGGGGGGGGCTCAGCGGGAAACACCATATATTTT. Encoded protein: CASSGGGSAGNTIYF.

The chain combines TRBV27 with TRBJ1-2; D not resolved. The CDR3 loop spans 13 amino acids. V was clipped by 5 bases and J by 5 bases, with 12 bases between them. Per the germline V gene, CDR1 is MNHEY and CDR2 is SMNVEV (reference sequence). The CDR3 region is CASSLGLGYGYTF. DNA for the CDR3: TGTGCCAGCAGTCTAGGACTTGGTTATGGCTACACCTTC.

V gene TRBV28 combines with J gene TRBJ1-5; 11 positions agree with TRBD1. The germline gives CDR1 MDHEN, CDR2 SYDVKM. The CDR3 runs 16 residues. Unmatched junction bases numbered 7, after V lost 7 bases and J lost 2 bases. In DNA form, the CDR3 reads TGTGCCAGCAACTCGCCGGGACAGGGGGGCAATCAGCCCCAGCATTTT. Translated: CASNSPGQGGNQPQHF.